This TCR beta chain comes out of a study of T cell repertoires in cytomegalovirus infection. Findings and caveats of the study: Of the TCR beta families, the public ones yielded a cumulative frequency that identified carriers of CMV plus the relevant HLA.

In TCRdb, the reads were re-called with MiXCR into one record per CDR3 protein. The repertoire includes 150,000 to 200,000 distinct CDR3 sequences, nearly 9.5% of them detected once, and about 4.6% sits in the top ten. Many counts were recorded for this clonotype. Its specificity is not known. There are 14 residues in the CDR3. From germline, CDR1 is LNHDA and CDR2 SQIVND (reference sequence). Trimming stripped 9 bases from V and 0 bases from J, with 11 bases between. This chain joins TRBV19 and TRBJ2-2, with D unresolved. The sample comprised PBMCs. The clonotype was recovered from a human donor in good health (CMV status not recorded). Some clones in this sample may be carry-over from other donors' samples. CDR3 coding DNA: TGTGCCAGCAACACACAGACGAACACCGGGGAGCTGTTTTTT. Amino acids: CASNTQTNTGELFF.